A selection of T cell receptor beta chains follows, all from one sample in a study of memory CD4+ T cells and cytomegalovirus serostatus. Libraries were prepared by immunoSEQ multiplex PCR; TCRdb keeps only in-frame clonotypes and omits some of them. The sample yields about 39,000 clones, approximately 78% seen once. The material sequenced was memory CD4+ T cells from blood. The receptors originated from an adult in good health and CMV-seronegative. Both conserved end residues are part of each CDR3. A D gene is named only where the DNA matches it firmly. Size values are once, few and many counts, or a class for expanded clones, and some rows have none.

j_gene: TRBJ1-4; v_gene: TRBV6-1; d_gene: NA; abundance: NA; CDR3aa: CASSERLDEKLFF; CDR3nt: TGTGCCAGCAGTGAAAGACTCGATGAAAAACTGTTTTTT
j_gene: TRBJ1-6; v_gene: TRBV6-5; d_gene: NA; abundance: NA; CDR3aa: CASSYDPSSYNSPLHF; CDR3nt: TGTGCCAGCAGTTACGACCCCAGCTCCTATAATTCACCCCTCCACTTT
j_gene: TRBJ1-5; v_gene: TRBV19; d_gene: NA; abundance: few; CDR3aa: CASSEARVSNQPQHF; CDR3nt: TGTGCCAGTAGCGAGGCCAGGGTTAGCAATCAGCCCCAGCATTTT
j_gene: TRBJ1-6; v_gene: TRBV4-2; d_gene: NA; abundance: NA; CDR3aa: CASSQDGSGDSPLHF; CDR3nt: TGTGCCAGCAGCCAAGATGGGTCCGGGGACTCACCCCTCCACTTT
j_gene: TRBJ2-5; v_gene: TRBV10-3; d_gene: TRBD1; abundance: NA; CDR3aa: CAISADREGNEETQYF; CDR3nt: TGTGCCATCAGTGCTGACAGGGAAGGGAATGAAGAGACCCAGTACTTC
j_gene: TRBJ1-4; v_gene: TRBV6-6; d_gene: TRBD1; abundance: NA; CDR3aa: CASRGTGGNEKLFF; CDR3nt: TGTGCCAGCAGGGGGACAGGGGGTAATGAAAAACTGTTTTTT
j_gene: TRBJ1-2; v_gene: TRBV7-2; d_gene: NA; abundance: NA; CDR3aa: CASSLALSRNYGYTF; CDR3nt: TGTGCCAGCAGCTTAGCTTTATCGCGCAACTATGGCTACACCTTC
j_gene: TRBJ1-4; v_gene: TRBV5-4; d_gene: NA; abundance: NA; CDR3aa: CASSLGQPNNEKLFF; CDR3nt: TGTGCCAGCAGCTTAGGACAGCCTAATAATGAAAAACTGTTTTTT
j_gene: TRBJ1-2; v_gene: TRBV18; d_gene: NA; abundance: NA; CDR3aa: CASSPSIEGRDGYTF; CDR3nt: TGTGCCAGCTCACCATCCATAGAGGGCCGGGATGGCTACACCTTC
j_gene: TRBJ1-2; v_gene: TRBV19; d_gene: TRBD1; abundance: NA; CDR3aa: CASSTRTGKGVGYTF; CDR3nt: TGTGCCAGTAGTACCCGGACAGGAAAAGGCGTTGGCTACACCTTC
j_gene: TRBJ1-1; v_gene: TRBV30; d_gene: NA; abundance: few; CDR3aa: CAWARVGEAFF; CDR3nt: TGTGCCTGGGCCCGGGTTGGTGAAGCTTTCTTT
j_gene: TRBJ2-3; v_gene: TRBV7-2; d_gene: TRBD2; abundance: NA; CDR3aa: CASSWASGGVSDTQYF; CDR3nt: TGTGCCAGCAGCTGGGCTAGCGGGGGGGTTTCAGATACGCAGTATTTT
j_gene: TRBJ1-2; v_gene: TRBV7-9; d_gene: TRBD1; abundance: NA; CDR3aa: CASSEKKTGDAYGYTF; CDR3nt: TGTGCCAGCAGCGAAAAAAAGACAGGGGACGCCTATGGCTACACCTTC
j_gene: TRBJ2-7; v_gene: TRBV5-6; d_gene: TRBD2; abundance: NA; CDR3aa: CASSRTSGGTFSYEQYF; CDR3nt: TGTGCCAGCAGTCGGACTAGCGGGGGCACCTTCTCCTACGAGCAGTACTTC
j_gene: TRBJ1-1; v_gene: TRBV15; d_gene: NA; abundance: NA; CDR3aa: CATSMEPNTEAFF; CDR3nt: TGTGCCACCAGCATGGAACCCAACACTGAAGCTTTCTTT
j_gene: TRBJ1-4; v_gene: TRBV5-1; d_gene: NA; abundance: NA; CDR3aa: CASSLDPGTSEKLFF; CDR3nt: TGCGCCAGCAGCTTGGATCCGGGTACGAGTGAAAAACTGTTTTTT
j_gene: TRBJ2-3; v_gene: TRBV30; d_gene: TRBD1; abundance: NA; CDR3aa: CAWSLKRQGSTDTQYF; CDR3nt: TGTGCCTGGAGCCTCAAGAGACAGGGTAGTACAGATACGCAGTATTTT
j_gene: TRBJ1-2; v_gene: TRBV13; d_gene: NA; abundance: NA; CDR3aa: CASSPRVHYGYTF; CDR3nt: TGTGCCAGCAGTCCCAGGGTACACTATGGCTACACCTTC
j_gene: TRBJ2-2; v_gene: TRBV2; d_gene: TRBD1; abundance: medium-sized; CDR3aa: CASSGQGRNTGELFF; CDR3nt: TGTGCCAGCAGTGGACAGGGGAGAAACACCGGGGAGCTGTTTTTT
j_gene: TRBJ1-3; v_gene: TRBV5-1; d_gene: NA; abundance: few; CDR3aa: CASSFTGPGNTIYF; CDR3nt: TGCGCCAGCAGCTTTACAGGGCCTGGAAACACCATATATTTT
j_gene: TRBJ1-1; v_gene: TRBV9; d_gene: NA; abundance: NA; CDR3aa: CASSVAARDTEAFF; CDR3nt: TGTGCCAGCAGCGTGGCAGCTAGGGACACTGAAGCTTTCTTT
j_gene: TRBJ2-5; v_gene: TRBV7-6; d_gene: TRBD2; abundance: NA; CDR3aa: CASSSASGGKETQYF; CDR3nt: TGTGCCAGCAGCTCAGCTAGCGGGGGTAAAGAGACCCAGTACTTC
j_gene: TRBJ2-7; v_gene: TRBV6-1; d_gene: NA; abundance: once; CDR3aa: CASRGDLLYEQYF; CDR3nt: TGTGCCAGCAGGGGGGACCTTCTCTACGAGCAGTACTTC
j_gene: TRBJ2-5; v_gene: TRBV5-1; d_gene: NA; abundance: NA; CDR3aa: CASSLGKGGETQYF; CDR3nt: TGCGCCAGCAGCTTGGGGAAGGGTGGAGAGACCCAGTACTTC
j_gene: TRBJ1-2; v_gene: TRBV27; d_gene: TRBD1; abundance: NA; CDR3aa: CASSSQGRGYGYTF; CDR3nt: TGTGCCAGCAGTTCACAGGGGAGAGGCTATGGCTACACCTTC
j_gene: TRBJ2-1; v_gene: TRBV7-6; d_gene: TRBD2; abundance: NA; CDR3aa: CASSRSGAYNEQFF; CDR3nt: TGTGCCAGCAGCCGTAGCGGGGCCTACAATGAGCAGTTCTTC
j_gene: TRBJ1-6; v_gene: TRBV30; d_gene: NA; abundance: NA; CDR3aa: CAWRADGDGSPLHF; CDR3nt: TGTGCCTGGAGGGCGGACGGGGACGGTTCACCCCTCCACTTT
j_gene: TRBJ1-1; v_gene: TRBV27; d_gene: TRBD1; abundance: once; CDR3aa: CASSFYRGEAFF; CDR3nt: TGTGCCAGCAGTTTTTACAGGGGTGAAGCTTTCTTT
j_gene: TRBJ2-1; v_gene: TRBV4-1; d_gene: TRBD2; abundance: NA; CDR3aa: CASSQDVRGGASNEQFF; CDR3nt: TGCGCCAGCAGCCAAGATGTGCGCGGGGGGGCCTCCAATGAGCAGTTCTTC
j_gene: TRBJ2-7; v_gene: TRBV15; d_gene: NA; abundance: NA; CDR3aa: CATSRDPQSDYEQYF; CDR3nt: TGTGCCACCAGCAGAGATCCACAGTCGGACTACGAGCAGTACTTC
j_gene: TRBJ2-7; v_gene: TRBV7-8; d_gene: TRBD1; abundance: NA; CDR3aa: CASSADRGYNYEQYF; CDR3nt: TGTGCCAGCAGCGCCGACAGGGGATACAACTACGAGCAGTACTTC
j_gene: TRBJ1-1; v_gene: TRBV7-9; d_gene: NA; abundance: NA; CDR3aa: CASSLQRNTEAFF; CDR3nt: TGTGCCAGCAGCTTACAGAGAAACACTGAAGCTTTCTTT
j_gene: TRBJ2-5; v_gene: TRBV19; d_gene: NA; abundance: NA; CDR3aa: CASSTSTLPQETQYF; CDR3nt: TGTGCCAGTAGTACCTCGACCCTCCCCCAAGAGACCCAGTACTTC
j_gene: TRBJ2-1; v_gene: TRBV11-2; d_gene: NA; abundance: NA; CDR3aa: CASSSPGNNEQFF; CDR3nt: TGTGCCAGCAGCTCACCGGGGAACAATGAGCAGTTCTTC
j_gene: TRBJ1-2; v_gene: TRBV6-5; d_gene: NA; abundance: NA; CDR3aa: CASSFQNNGDYGYTF; CDR3nt: TGTGCCAGCAGTTTCCAGAATAATGGAGACTATGGCTACACCTTC
j_gene: TRBJ1-2; v_gene: TRBV7-2; d_gene: NA; abundance: NA; CDR3aa: CASSLDVKTVSGYTF; CDR3nt: TGTGCCAGCAGCTTAGACGTAAAGACAGTGAGTGGCTACACCTTC
j_gene: TRBJ1-1; v_gene: TRBV9; d_gene: TRBD1; abundance: NA; CDR3aa: CASRDDNRGEAFF; CDR3nt: TGTGCCAGCAGGGACGATAACAGGGGTGAAGCTTTCTTT
j_gene: TRBJ2-7; v_gene: TRBV4-1; d_gene: NA; abundance: NA; CDR3aa: CASSATTVSYEQYF; CDR3nt: TGCGCCAGCAGCGCAACGACGGTGTCCTACGAGCAGTACTTC
j_gene: TRBJ2-5; v_gene: TRBV5-1; d_gene: TRBD2; abundance: once; CDR3aa: CASSLGTSGGPEETQYF; CDR3nt: TGCGCCAGCAGCTTGGGGACTAGCGGGGGGCCCGAAGAGACCCAGTACTTC
j_gene: TRBJ2-3; v_gene: TRBV5-1; d_gene: NA; abundance: NA; CDR3aa: CASSLAEGRDTQYF; CDR3nt: TGCGCCAGCAGCTTGGCCGAGGGTAGGGATACGCAGTATTTT
j_gene: TRBJ1-2; v_gene: TRBV5-4; d_gene: NA; abundance: NA; CDR3aa: CASRPPDNRYGYTF; CDR3nt: TGTGCCAGCAGGCCGCCCGACAACCGTTATGGCTACACCTTC
j_gene: TRBJ2-2; v_gene: TRBV9; d_gene: NA; abundance: few; CDR3aa: CASSARTQGTGELFF; CDR3nt: TGTGCCAGCAGCGCCCGTACCCAGGGAACCGGGGAGCTGTTTTTT
j_gene: TRBJ1-1; v_gene: TRBV10-3; d_gene: TRBD1; abundance: NA; CDR3aa: CAISESKQGAEAFF; CDR3nt: TGTGCCATCAGTGAGTCGAAACAGGGGGCTGAAGCTTTCTTT
j_gene: TRBJ2-3; v_gene: TRBV5-1; d_gene: TRBD2; abundance: NA; CDR3aa: CASSLRPGGAGETDTQYF; CDR3nt: TGCGCCAGCAGCTTGAGACCCGGTGGAGCGGGAGAGACAGATACGCAGTATTTT
j_gene: TRBJ1-2; v_gene: TRBV7-9; d_gene: NA; abundance: NA; CDR3aa: CASSFGDSAYGYTF; CDR3nt: TGTGCCAGCAGCTTCGGAGACAGTGCCTATGGCTACACCTTC
j_gene: TRBJ1-6; v_gene: TRBV28; d_gene: NA; abundance: NA; CDR3aa: CASGGSDGNSYNSPLHF; CDR3nt: TGTGCCAGCGGGGGCTCGGACGGAAACTCCTATAATTCACCCCTCCACTTT
j_gene: TRBJ1-1; v_gene: TRBV7-9; d_gene: TRBD1; abundance: NA; CDR3aa: CASSPRELLTGEAFF; CDR3nt: TGTGCCAGCAGTCCCAGAGAGCTCTTGACAGGGGAAGCTTTCTTT
j_gene: TRBJ2-1; v_gene: TRBV11-2; d_gene: NA; abundance: NA; CDR3aa: CASSLSTGGSEQFF; CDR3nt: TGTGCCAGCAGCTTAAGTACCGGGGGCAGTGAGCAGTTCTTC